This T cell receptor (beta chain) came from a study of shared clonotypes between healthy human individuals. The donors, all of them Caucasian adults, lived in Nashville, Tennessee. The CDR3 is 14 residues long. Germline values: CDR1 MNHNY, CDR2 SVGAGI (reference sequence). The trim removed 6 bases at V and 7 bases at J, leaving 9 bases unmatched. Concerning this clone: The target antigen is unknown. Other DNA variants within this sample encode the same CDR3.

Measured with immunoSEQ multiplex PCR; TCRdb has only the in-frame clones, and not every one. The sample consists of 2,100,000 or so clones, approximately 95% of them appearing once. Study-wide results and limits: Rarefaction demonstrated incomplete sorted-subset sequencing despite large depth.

Sequencing used naive CD4+ T cells sorted from blood. The sample's subset: CD45RA+ positively selected. The gene calls are TRBV6-6 and TRBJ1-5; 7 bases align to TRBD1. This TCR came from a man aged 18 to 30 in good health. DNA for the CDR3: TGTGCCAGCAGAGGGCAGGGAGGGGGCCAGCCCCAGCATTTT. Translation gives CASRGQGGGQPQHF.